This record looks at one T cell receptor beta chain sequence and its context. Its antigen is not known. This entry belongs to a study of T cells after posttransplantation cyclophosphamide. V was cut by 1 base and J by 1 base, with 4 bases left in between. This CDR3 has 13 residues. CDR1 is SGHTA, CDR2 FQGNSA, per germline. This related bone marrow graft donor gave peripheral blood on the day of marrow donation. Overall study results and limits: Recipient CMV seropositivity and CMV reactivation strongly tracked TRB clonality. Donor CD8+ memory clones often dominated recipient blood repertoires at later times. Skin or GI-infiltrating T cells shared few TRB sequences with blood.

Generated by immunoSEQ multiplex PCR, the TCRdb table keeps only in-frame clones and is missing some. The repertoire includes tens of thousands of clones, about 93% of them detected once, and roughly 2.9% sits in the top ten. The chain carries TRBV7-2 and TRBJ1-2; D is uncertain. Sample: PBMCs. This sequence was found in a woman younger than 45 in good health and a related stem cell transplant donor. The chain's CDR3 is CASSLDNNYGYTF. Written as DNA, the CDR3 is TGTGCCAGCAGCTTAGACAATAACTATGGCTACACCTTC.